These 6 T cell receptor beta chains share one sample of origin, sequenced in a study of blood T cell repertoires in COVID-19. Produced via immunoSEQ multiplex PCR; TCRdb's table is partial and in-frame only. Here the sample spans 210,000 or so clones, about three quarters being singletons. The sample comprised peripheral blood. These receptors all stem from a woman of 80 years or more with active or convalescent COVID-19.

The CDR3 bases are TGCAGCGTTAGGCAGGGGGCGCGAGGCTACACCTTC. Protein sequence: CSVRQGARGYTF. The chain uses TRBV29-1 and TRBJ1-2, with 8 bases identical to TRBD1. CDR1 SQVTM and CDR2 ANQGSEA come from the germline V gene. The J segment lost 8 bases and the V segment lost 5 bases, leaving 7 bases of the junction unmatched. CDR3 length: 12 amino acids. Filled out from reference TRBV29-1 and TRBJ1-2, the complete variable domain reads SAVISQKPSRDICQRGTSLTIQCQVDSQVTMMFWYRQQPGQSLTLIATANQGSEATYESGFVIDKFPISRPNLTFSTLTVSNMSPEDSSIYLCSVRQGARGYTFGSGTRLTVV.

J is TRBJ2-3 and V is TRBV30; the match to TRBD1 covers 9 bases. Germline lookup yields CDR1 GTSNPN and CDR2 SVGIG (reference sequence). The CDR3 loop spans 15 amino acids. J gave up 0 bases and V 4 bases, and 5 bases lay outside the gene matches. CDR3: CAWINRGLSTDTQYF. The CDR3, as DNA: TGTGCCTGGATTAACAGGGGGCTTAGCACAGATACGCAGTATTTT.

This chain links TRBV7-8 with TRBJ2-7, with a possible D match to TRBD1 (7 bases). Trimming pared 3 bases from V and 0 bases from J, leaving 18 bases between. The germline V gene has CDR1 SGHVS and CDR2 FQNEAQ. The CDR3 consists of 17 residues. The DNA for the CDR3 is TGTGCCAGCAGCTTCAGTCAGGGGGGCCCAACCTCCTACGAGCAGTACTTC. This translates into CASSFSQGGPTSYEQYF.

J is TRBJ1-4 and V is TRBV6-1, with D possibly being TRBD1 (6 bases). Deletions cut 1 base from V and 4 bases from J, with 13 bases between. This CDR3 comprises 16 residues. Germline lookup yields CDR1 MNHNS and CDR2 SASEGT. Here the CDR3 DNA reads TGTGCCAGCAGTGAAGGGACAGCAAGATTTAATGAAAAACTGTTTTTT. This translates into CASSEGTARFNEKLFF.

The chain has TRBV6-6 and TRBJ1-1, with TRBD1 matching 7 bases. Germline assignment: CDR1 MNHNY and CDR2 SVGAGI (reference sequence). Trimming at V came to 6 bases and at J to 4 bases, leaving 2 bases not matched to a gene. CDR3 size: 12 residues. DNA of the CDR3: TGTGCCAGCAGACGGACAGGCACTGAAGCTTTCTTT. It translates to CASRRTGTEAFF.

Note on this clone: Other DNA sequences of this sample code for an identical CDR3. The J gene is TRBJ2-7, the V gene TRBV12-3 or TRBV12-4; D is undetermined. Trimming left V 3 bases short and J 4 bases short, with 7 bases between. This CDR3 spans 12 amino acids. The CDR3 region is CASSFRQYEQYF. The CDR3 DNA reads TGTGCCAGCAGTTTCAGGCAATACGAGCAGTACTTC.